This T cell receptor beta chain originates from a study of regulatory T cells in long-lasting Graves disease. In germline, CDR1 is SGHRS, CDR2 YFSETQ. The CDR3 has 16 amino acids. V was trimmed by 4 bases and J by 8 bases, leaving 19 bases between them. Investigators prepared the TCR beta libraries by applying iRepertoire HTBI primers and Arm-PCR of CDR3 regions. Via MiXCR, TCRdb re-called the multiplex PCR reads, giving one row per CDR3 protein. The table records approximately 500,000 distinct CDR3 sequences, around a fifth of them present only once. Worth noting for this clonotype: Its specificity is not known.

Study conclusions and caveats: Persistent Graves' patients showed a TCR diversity that was lower than that of newly diagnosed ones. Small numbers of samples may have cut accuracy.

The time point denotes: persistent/refractory GD, antithyroid drugs over 5 years with positive TRAb. There was RNA extracted from PBMCs, and the TCR library was made from it. The TCR sequence derives from a female donor with Graves disease. The material was peripheral blood mononuclear cells (PBMCs), obtained when the disease was refractory, from a patient treated with antithyroid drugs. V and J are TRBV5-1 and TRBJ1-6, with D possibly being TRBD1 (6 bases). The CDR3 DNA reads TGCGCCAGCAGCGTCGGGGGCGCCGGGGTAGATTCACCCCTCCACTTT. Translation: CASSVGGAGVDSPLHF.